This is a list of T cell receptor beta chains from one sample in a study of shared clonotypes between healthy human individuals. Measured with immunoSEQ multiplex PCR; TCRdb has only the in-frame clones, and not every one. The profile shows 2,100,000 or so clones, nearly 97% of them singletons. The specimen was naive CD4+ T cells sorted from blood. The receptors stem from a man between 18 and 29 years old in good health. Each CDR3 is given with its conserved first and last residue. The order of the fields is J gene, V gene, clone size, D gene, CDR3 DNA, CDR3 protein. A D gene is named only where the DNA matches it firmly. Size is omitted from some rows. Given values are once, few, many or a class for expanded clones.

TRBJ2-2 | TRBV5-4 | once | NA | TGTGCCAGCAGCCCGGTACAGGGTCCTCAGGGCGGGGAGCTGTTTTTT | CASSPVQGPQGGELFF
TRBJ1-3 | TRBV5-1 | NA | NA | TGCGCCAGCAGCTTGGACCTTGCCTCTGGAAACACCATATATTTT | CASSLDLASGNTIYF
TRBJ1-1 | TRBV10-1 | NA | NA | TGCGCCAGCAGAGCGGGACGGTGGGGAGCTGAAGCTTTCTTT | CASRAGRWGAEAFF
TRBJ2-5 | TRBV11-1 | NA | NA | TGTGCCAGCAGCAGGGGGGTAGGGCCGGAGACCCAGTACTTC | CASSRGVGPETQYF
TRBJ1-2 | TRBV21-1 | once | NA | TGTGCCCCCGGGAAGTGTTGGGATGGGGCCCCAGATGGCTACACCTTC | CAPGKCWDGAPDGYTF
TRBJ1-2 | TRBV6-1 | NA | TRBD1 | TGTGCCAGCAGCCCTACAGGGGGTGGCTACACCTTC | CASSPTGGGYTF
TRBJ2-4 | TRBV2 | NA | NA | TGTGCCAGCAGTGAAGCCCTAGTAGGGGGCAAAAACATTCAGTACTTC | CASSEALVGGKNIQYF
TRBJ1-1 | TRBV29-1 | NA | TRBD1 | TGTAGCGTGCCAACAGGGGGAAAGACTGAAGCTTTCTTT | CSVPTGGKTEAFF
TRBJ1-5 | TRBV5-1 | NA | NA | TGCGCCAGCAGCTTGGACTCCCAGGGAAGTCAGCCCCAGCATTTT | CASSLDSQGSQPQHF
TRBJ2-7 | TRBV18 | NA | TRBD2 | TGTGCCAGCTCACCACCTAGCGGGGGCCCCTACGAGCAGTACTTC | CASSPPSGGPYEQYF
TRBJ1-2 | TRBV5-4 | once | NA | TGTGCCAGCAGCACAGACAGCCTCTATGGCTACACCTTC | CASSTDSLYGYTF
TRBJ2-1 | TRBV9 | NA | TRBD2 | TGTGCCAGCAGCGCACGGACTAGCGGGACCTGGGGGACATCCTACAATGAGCAGTTCTTC | CASSARTSGTWGTSYNEQFF
TRBJ2-2 | TRBV28 | NA | NA | TGTGCCAGCAGTTTATCCCCCAACACCGGGGAGCTGTTTTTT | CASSLSPNTGELFF